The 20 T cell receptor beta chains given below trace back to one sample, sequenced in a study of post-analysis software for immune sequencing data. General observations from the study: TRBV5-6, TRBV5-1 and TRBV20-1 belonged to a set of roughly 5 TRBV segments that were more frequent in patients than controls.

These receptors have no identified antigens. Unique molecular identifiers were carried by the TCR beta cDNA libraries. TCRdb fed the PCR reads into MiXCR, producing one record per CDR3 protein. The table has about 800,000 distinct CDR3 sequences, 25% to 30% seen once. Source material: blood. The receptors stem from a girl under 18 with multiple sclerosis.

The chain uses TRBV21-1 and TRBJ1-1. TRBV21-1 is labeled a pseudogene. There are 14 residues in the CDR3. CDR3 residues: CASTQRYPHTEAFF. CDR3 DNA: TGTGCCAGCACCCAAAGGTACCCGCACACTGAAGCTTTCTTT.

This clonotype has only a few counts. The CDR3 region is CSAREAGQETQYF. For the CDR3, the DNA is TGCAGTGCTAGAGAGGCAGGCCAAGAGACCCAGTACTTC. The rearrangement links TRBV20-1 to TRBJ2-5; unclear D gene. Germline V gene data show CDR1 as DFQATT and CDR2 as SNEGSKA (reference sequence). V was shortened by 0 bases and J by 1 base, with 6 bases between the two germline ends. This CDR3 has 13 amino acids.

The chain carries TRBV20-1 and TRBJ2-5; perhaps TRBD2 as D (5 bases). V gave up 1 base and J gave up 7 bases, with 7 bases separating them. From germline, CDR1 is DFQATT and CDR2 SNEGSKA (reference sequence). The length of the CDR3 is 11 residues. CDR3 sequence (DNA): TGCAGTGCTAGAGTCCGGGGGACCCAGTACTTC. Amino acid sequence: CSARVRGTQYF.

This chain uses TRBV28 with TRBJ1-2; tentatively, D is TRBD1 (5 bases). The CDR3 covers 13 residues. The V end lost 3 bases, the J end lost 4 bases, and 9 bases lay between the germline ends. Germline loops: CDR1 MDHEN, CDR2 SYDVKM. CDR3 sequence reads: CASSFPGTYGYTF. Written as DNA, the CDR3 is TGTGCCAGCAGTTTCCCCGGGACCTATGGCTACACCTTC.

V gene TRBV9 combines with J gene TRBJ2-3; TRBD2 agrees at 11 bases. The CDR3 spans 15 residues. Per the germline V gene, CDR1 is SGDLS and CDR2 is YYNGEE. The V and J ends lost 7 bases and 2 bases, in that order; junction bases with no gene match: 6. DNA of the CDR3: TGTGCCAGCGGATTAGCGGGAGGGTCCACAGATACGCAGTATTTT. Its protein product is CASGLAGGSTDTQYF.

The CDR3 region is CSARGRDSRGYTF. The CDR3 region has the DNA TGCAGTGCTAGAGGTCGGGACAGTCGGGGCTACACCTTC. The rearrangement links TRBV20-1 to TRBJ1-2, with TRBD1 matching over 7 bases. The CDR3 loop spans 13 amino acids. V was clipped by 1 base and J by 8 bases; unmatched bases: 7. CDR1 DFQATT and CDR2 SNEGSKA come from the germline V gene (reference sequence).

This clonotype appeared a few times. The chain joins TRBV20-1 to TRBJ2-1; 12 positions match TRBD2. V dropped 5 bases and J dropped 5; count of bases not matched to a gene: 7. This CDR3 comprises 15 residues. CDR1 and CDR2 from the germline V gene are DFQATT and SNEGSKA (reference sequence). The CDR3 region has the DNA TGCAGTGCTTGGCTTGGACTAGCGGGAAACAATGAGCAGTTCTTC. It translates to CSAWLGLAGNNEQFF.

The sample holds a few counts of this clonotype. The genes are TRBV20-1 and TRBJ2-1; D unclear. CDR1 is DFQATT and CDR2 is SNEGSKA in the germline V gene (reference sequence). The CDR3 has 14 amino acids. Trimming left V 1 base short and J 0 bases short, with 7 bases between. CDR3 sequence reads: CSARALSSYNEQFF. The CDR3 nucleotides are TGCAGTGCTAGAGCTCTGAGCTCCTACAATGAGCAGTTCTTC.

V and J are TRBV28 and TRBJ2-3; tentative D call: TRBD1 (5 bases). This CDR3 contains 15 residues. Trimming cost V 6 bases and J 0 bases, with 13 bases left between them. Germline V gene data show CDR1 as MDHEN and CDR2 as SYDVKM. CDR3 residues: CASSLAGSSTDTQYF. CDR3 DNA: TGTGCCAGCAGCTTGGCAGGGTCTAGCACAGATACGCAGTATTTT.

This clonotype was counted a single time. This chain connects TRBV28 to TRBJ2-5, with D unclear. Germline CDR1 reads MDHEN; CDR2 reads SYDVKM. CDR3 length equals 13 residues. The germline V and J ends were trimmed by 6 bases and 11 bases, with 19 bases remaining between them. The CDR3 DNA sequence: TGTGCCAGCAGGCTTACTCCTCGAGCCCCACAGTACTTC. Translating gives CASRLTPRAPQYF. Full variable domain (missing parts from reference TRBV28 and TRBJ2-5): DVKVTQSSRYLVKRTGEKVFLECVQDMDHENMFWYRQDPGLGLRLIYFSYDVKMKEKGDIPEGYSVSREKKERFSLILESASTNQTSMYLCASRLTPRAPQYFGPGTRLLVL.

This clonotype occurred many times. DNA for the CDR3: TGTGCCAGCAGCCCTCCGGGAGGGAATGAGCAGTTCTTC. Amino acids: CASSPPGGNEQFF. V is TRBV3-1 and J is TRBJ2-1, with 8 bases fitting TRBD2. CDR3 size: 13 residues. Germline CDR1 and CDR2: LGHDT and YNNKEL (reference sequence). Trimming took 4 bases from V and 7 from J; bases not matched to a gene: 3.

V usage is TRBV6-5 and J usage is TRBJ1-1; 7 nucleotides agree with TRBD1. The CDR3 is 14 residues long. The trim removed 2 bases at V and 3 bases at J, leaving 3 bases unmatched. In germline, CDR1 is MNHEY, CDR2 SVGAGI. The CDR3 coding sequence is TGTGCCAGCAGTTACGTGGGACAGTACACTGAAGCTTTCTTT. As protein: CASSYVGQYTEAFF.

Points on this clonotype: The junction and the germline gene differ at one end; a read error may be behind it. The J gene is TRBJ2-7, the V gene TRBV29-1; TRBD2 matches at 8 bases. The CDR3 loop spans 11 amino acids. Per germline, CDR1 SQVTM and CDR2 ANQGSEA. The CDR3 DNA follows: TGCAGCGGGTCTTTCGGGGGGGAGCTGTACTTC. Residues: CSGSFGGELYF.

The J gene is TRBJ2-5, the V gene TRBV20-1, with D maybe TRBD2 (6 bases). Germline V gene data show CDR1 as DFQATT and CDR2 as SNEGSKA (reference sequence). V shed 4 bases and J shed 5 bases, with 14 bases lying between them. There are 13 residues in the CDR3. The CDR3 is CSATLEGHETQYF. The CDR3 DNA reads TGCAGTGCTACTTTGGAGGGTCACGAGACCCAGTACTTC.

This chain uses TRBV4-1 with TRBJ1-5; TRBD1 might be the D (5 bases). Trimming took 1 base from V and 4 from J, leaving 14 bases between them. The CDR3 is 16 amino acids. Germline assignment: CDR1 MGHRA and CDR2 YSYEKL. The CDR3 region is CASSQVRPGPNQPQHF. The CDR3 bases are TGCGCCAGCAGCCAAGTACGTCCGGGACCTAATCAGCCCCAGCATTTT.

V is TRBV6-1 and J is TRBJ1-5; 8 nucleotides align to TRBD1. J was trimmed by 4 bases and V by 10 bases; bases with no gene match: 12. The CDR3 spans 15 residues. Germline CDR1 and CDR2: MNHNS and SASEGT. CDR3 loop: CATSPGQAINQPQHF. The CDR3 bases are TGTGCCACCTCACCGGGACAGGCAATTAATCAGCCCCAGCATTTT.

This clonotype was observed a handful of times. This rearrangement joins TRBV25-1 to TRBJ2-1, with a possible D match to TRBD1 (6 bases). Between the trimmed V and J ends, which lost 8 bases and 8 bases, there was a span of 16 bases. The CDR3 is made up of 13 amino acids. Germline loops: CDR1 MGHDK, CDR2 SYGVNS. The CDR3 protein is CASAGFGTYEQFF. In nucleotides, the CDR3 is TGTGCCAGCGCCGGTTTCGGGACATATGAGCAGTTCTTC.

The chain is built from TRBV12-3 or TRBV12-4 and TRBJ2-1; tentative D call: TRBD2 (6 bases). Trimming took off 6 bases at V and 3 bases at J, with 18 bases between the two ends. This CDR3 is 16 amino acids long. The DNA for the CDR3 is TGTGCCAGCAGACCGATAGGACTAACGGACTACAATGAGCAGTTCTTC. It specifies CASRPIGLTDYNEQFF.

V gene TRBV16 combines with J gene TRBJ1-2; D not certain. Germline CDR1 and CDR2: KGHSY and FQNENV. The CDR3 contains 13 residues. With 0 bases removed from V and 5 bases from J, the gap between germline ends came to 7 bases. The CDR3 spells CASSQSPGYGYTF. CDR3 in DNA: TGTGCCAGCAGCCAATCGCCAGGTTATGGCTACACCTTC.

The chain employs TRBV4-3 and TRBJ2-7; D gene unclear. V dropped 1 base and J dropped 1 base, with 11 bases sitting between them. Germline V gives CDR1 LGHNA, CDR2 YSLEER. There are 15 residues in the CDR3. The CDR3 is CASSQVHLGSYEQYF. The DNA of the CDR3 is TGCGCCAGCAGCCAAGTACATCTCGGATCCTACGAGCAGTACTTC.